This T cell receptor (beta chain) comes out of a study of naive and memory T cell subsets. Blood and skin TCR RNA was reverse transcribed with alpha and beta constant primers. A single record per CDR3 protein comes from TCRdb applying MiXCR to the 5' RACE reads. The table lists under 25,000 distinct CDR3 sequences, 4% to 4.5% of them singletons, with approximately 8% in the top ten. Whole-blood samples were roughly 2.7 ml of peripheral blood from healthy adult volunteers. Trimming took off 5 bases at V and 0 bases at J, with 17 bases between the two ends. Germline V gene data show CDR1 as MDHEN and CDR2 as SYDVKM. This CDR3 comprises 17 residues. This clonotype was counted many times.

This clonotype was sampled from a male donor in good health. This chain joins TRBV28 and TRBJ2-1; possibly TRBD2 for D (8 bases). The CDR3 is CASSPLQGTSSYNEQFF. CDR3 in DNA: TGTGCCAGCAGTCCATTACAGGGGACTAGCTCCTACAATGAGCAGTTCTTC.